Below are 13 T cell receptor beta chains sequenced from a single sample in a study of PD-1 blockade in classical Hodgkin lymphoma. The method was immunoSEQ multiplex PCR; TCRdb's version includes in-frame clones alone and lacks a portion of them. The data contain roughly 70,000 clones, about 93% of them singletons. Time point defined: newly diagnosed, previously untreated cHL patient sample. Sequencing was performed on peripheral blood mononuclear cells (PBMCs). The receptors were sampled from a human donor with classical Hodgkin lymphoma.

The chain joins TRBV7-9 to TRBJ1-4, with D perhaps TRBD1 (5 bases). The germline CDR1 and CDR2 sequences are SEHNR and FQNEAQ (reference sequence). The CDR3 has 16 residues. The V end lost 3 bases, the J end lost 3 bases, and 14 bases lay between the germline ends. DNA of the CDR3: TGTGCCAGCAGCTTGAGCGGCGAGGGGTCTAATGAAAAACTGTTTTTT. As protein: CASSLSGEGSNEKLFF.

The table lists this clone with a count of one. The CDR3 loop reads CASSLGQGFHEQYF. Here the CDR3 DNA reads TGTGCCAGCAGCTTAGGTCAGGGGTTCCACGAGCAGTACTTC. The genes are TRBV7-2 and TRBJ2-7, with a weak D call TRBD1 (6 bases). The CDR3 runs 14 residues. Germline loops: CDR1 SGHTA, CDR2 FQGNSA. Trimming pared 1 base from V and 5 bases from J, leaving 12 bases between.

The chain carries TRBV29-1 and TRBJ2-2; perhaps D is TRBD1 or TRBD2 (6 bases each). Germline values: CDR1 SQVTM, CDR2 ANQGSEA. V dropped 5 bases and J dropped 7 bases, with 14 bases sitting between them. The CDR3 is 13 residues long. The CDR3 sequence is CSVMTGGGGELFF. DNA for the CDR3: TGCAGCGTTATGACAGGAGGGGGCGGGGAGCTGTTTTTT.

The chain combines TRBV4-3 with TRBJ1-1; no clear D gene. CDR1 and CDR2 from the germline V gene are LGHNA and YSLEER. V shed 0 bases and J shed 6 bases, with 11 bases lying between them. There are 14 residues in the CDR3. This CDR3 is CASSQDLGLAEAFF. In DNA form, the CDR3 reads TGCGCCAGCAGCCAAGATCTTGGCCTGGCTGAAGCTTTCTTT.

J is TRBJ2-3 and V is TRBV4-3; 8 nucleotides line up with TRBD2. V lost 0 bases and J lost 1; bases outside the gene matches: 9. This CDR3 is built from 18 residues. Germline assignment: CDR1 LGHNA and CDR2 YSLEER. Here the CDR3 DNA reads TGCGCCAGCAGCCAAGACCCCGTCCCGACTAGCGGCACAGATACGCAGTATTTT. This encodes CASSQDPVPTSGTDTQYF.

This clone has only one observation. The chain couples TRBV7-9 to TRBJ2-5; a weak D match, TRBD1 (6 bases). There are 14 residues in the CDR3. Germline CDR1 SEHNR, CDR2 FQNEAQ (reference sequence). Trimming pared 2 bases from V and 1 base from J, leaving 8 bases between. The CDR3 nucleotides read TGTGCCAGCAGCTTATCAGGGGCCCAAGAGACCCAGTACTTC. The encoded protein is CASSLSGAQETQYF.

The chain carries TRBV7-6 and TRBJ2-2; 7 nucleotides line up with TRBD1. The CDR3 runs to 14 residues. The ends lost 5 bases at V and 7 bases at J; junction bases unmatched: 7. Per the germline V gene, CDR1 is SGHVS and CDR2 is FNYEAQ. The CDR3 coding sequence is TGTGCCAGCAGCCTCGGCAGGACAGGCGGGGAGCTGTTTTTT. Encoded protein: CASSLGRTGGELFF.

The chain uses TRBV7-9 and TRBJ1-1; 9 nucleotides match TRBD1. V gave up 5 bases and J gave up 9 bases; unmatched junction bases: 4. The CDR3 length is 12 residues. Germline V gives CDR1 SEHNR, CDR2 FQNEAQ (reference sequence). The CDR3 nucleotides read TGTGCCAGCAGCAGCCACAGGGGGCAAGCTTTCTTT. Translation gives CASSSHRGQAFF.

The gene calls are TRBV7-7 and TRBJ2-5; D perhaps matches TRBD1 (5 bases). The CDR3 runs to 15 residues. V dropped 6 bases and J dropped 4 bases, with 18 bases sitting between them. Germline V gene sequence: CDR1 SSHAT, CDR2 FNYEAQ (reference sequence). CDR3 residues: CASSFSPSTVETQYF. The CDR3 region has the DNA TGTGCCAGCAGTTTTAGCCCATCGACAGTAGAGACCCAGTACTTC.

This chain connects TRBV7-2 to TRBJ2-7, with 9 bases that match TRBD1. The ends lost 0 bases at V and 6 bases at J; junction bases unmatched: 12. Germline V gives CDR1 SGHTA, CDR2 FQGNSA. The CDR3 has 17 amino acids. CDR3 loop: CASSLASRGQGRPEQYF. DNA for the CDR3: TGTGCCAGCAGCTTAGCGTCGAGGGGACAGGGACGACCCGAGCAGTACTTC.

The rearrangement joins TRBV6-5 to TRBJ2-1, with D unclear. Deletions cut 0 bases from V and 4 bases from J, with 4 bases between. The germline V gene encodes CDR1 MNHEY and CDR2 SVGAGI. The CDR3 sequence is 13 residues long. The CDR3 is CASSYSQYNEQFF. CDR3 in DNA: TGTGCCAGCAGTTACTCACAGTACAATGAGCAGTTCTTC.

The rearrangement joins TRBV9 to TRBJ2-7; 14 nucleotides match TRBD2. In germline, CDR1 is SGDLS, CDR2 YYNGEE. This CDR3 is 17 amino acids long. Unmatched junction bases numbered 11, after V lost 4 bases and J lost 5 bases. CDR3 DNA: TGTGCCAGCAGCCCCACGACTAGCGGGAGGGCCGTCGACGAGCAGTACTTC. Amino acids: CASSPTTSGRAVDEQYF.

J is TRBJ2-3 and V is TRBV10-3, with 7 bases aligning to TRBD2. Germline values: CDR1 ENHRY, CDR2 SYGVKD. The CDR3 has 12 amino acids. V shed 10 bases and J 5 bases; nucleotides not matched to a gene: 6. CDR3 region: CANGRNRDTQYF. As DNA, the CDR3 is TGTGCCAACGGGAGGAACAGAGATACGCAGTATTTT.